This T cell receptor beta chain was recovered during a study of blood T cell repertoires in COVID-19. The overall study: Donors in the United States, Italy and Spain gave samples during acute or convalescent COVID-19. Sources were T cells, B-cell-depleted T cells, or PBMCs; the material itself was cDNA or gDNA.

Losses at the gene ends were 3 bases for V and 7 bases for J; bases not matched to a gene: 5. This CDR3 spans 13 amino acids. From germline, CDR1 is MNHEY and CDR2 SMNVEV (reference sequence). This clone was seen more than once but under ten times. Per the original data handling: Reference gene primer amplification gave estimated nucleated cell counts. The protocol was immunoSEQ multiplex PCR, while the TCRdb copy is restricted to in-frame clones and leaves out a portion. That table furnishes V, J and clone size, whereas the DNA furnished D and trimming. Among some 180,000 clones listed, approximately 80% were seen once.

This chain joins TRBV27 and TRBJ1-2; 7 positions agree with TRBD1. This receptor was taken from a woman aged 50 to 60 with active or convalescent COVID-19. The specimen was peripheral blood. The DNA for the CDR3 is TGTGCCAGCAGTTTGAGGGGGCGGGGTGGCTACACCTTC. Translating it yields CASSLRGRGGYTF.